A single sample is the source of the 19 T cell receptor beta chains below, sequenced in a study of tumor-infiltrating lymphocytes in primary liver carcinoma. RNA and DNA were co-extracted from about 19-30 mg of unsorted bulk tissue. Making TCR beta cDNA involved around 520 ng total RNA and a constant-region primer. Each TCR beta library was derived from three nested multiplex PCR rounds that employed slightly modified ARM-PCR. With TRBV1-TRBV30 forward primers and a C-beta reverse primer, the first two PCR rounds were run for 10 to 11 cycles each. In TCRdb, the multiplex PCR reads were re-called with MiXCR into one record per CDR3 protein. This table holds 35,000 to 40,000 distinct CDR3 sequences, approximately 82% found once. The sequenced sample consisted of tumor-adjacent normal liver tissue. All receptors derive from a man between 35 and 55 years old with primary liver carcinoma and hepatitis B virus infection.

CDR3 bases: TGTGCCAGCAGCCTTCTGACAGGAACTGGAAACACCATATATTTT. Amino acids: CASSLLTGTGNTIYF. V usage is TRBV28 and J usage is TRBJ1-3, with D possibly TRBD1 on 6 matching bases. The CDR3 sequence is 15 residues long. Trimming took 6 bases from V and 2 from J, leaving 14 bases between them. Germline-derived CDR1 and CDR2 are MDHEN and SYDVKM.

Of note for this clonotype: The CDR3 end shows no conserved phenylalanine or tryptophan, and so a read error is likely. Because the CDR3's place on the DNA is in doubt, the DNA is left out and the CDR3 is given as listed by TCRdb. This chain uses TRBV10-3 with TRBJ1-3. Germline V gives CDR1 ENHRY, CDR2 SYGVKD. The CDR3 length equals 13 residues, ends included. CDR3 in amino acids: CAATDSSGNTKYS.

The chain joins TRBV30 to TRBJ2-2; possibly TRBD1 for D (5 bases). Germline V gives CDR1 GTSNPN, CDR2 SVGIG (reference sequence). CDR3 length: 14 amino acids. Deletions cut 2 bases from V and 8 bases from J, with 15 bases between. Here the CDR3 reads CAWSTGGFTGELFF. As DNA, the CDR3 is TGTGCCTGGAGTACAGGTGGTTTCACGGGGGAGCTGTTTTTT.

In the case of this clonotype: The CDR3 ends on some other residue instead of the conserved phenylalanine or tryptophan, so this is likely a read error. This chain connects TRBV28 to TRBJ1-5, with D possibly matching TRBD1 (6 bases). CDR1 MDHEN and CDR2 SYDVKM come from the germline V gene. This CDR3 is 14 amino acids long. V was pared by 5 bases and J by 6 bases, with 14 bases between. CDR3 loop: CASSLQGTTQPQHL. CDR3 DNA: TGTGCCAGCAGTCTTCAGGGGACGACTCAGCCCCAGCATCTT.

On this clonotype: One junction end disagrees with the germline gene, perhaps due to a read error. This chain links TRBV11-2 with TRBJ1-2; no clear D gene. In germline, CDR1 is SGHAT, CDR2 FQNNGV. The CDR3 sequence is 13 residues long. DNA for the CDR3: TGTACCAACAGCTTAGACGGCCTCTATGGCTACAACTTC. Amino acid sequence: CTNSLDGLYGYNF. The complete variable domain, with remaining parts taken from reference TRBV11-2 and TRBJ1-2, reads EAGVAQSPRYKIIEKRQSVAFWCNPISGHATLYWYQQILGQGPKLLIQFQNNGVVDDSQLPKDRFSAERLKGVDSTLKIQPAKLEDSAVYLCTNSLDGLYGYNFGSGTRLTVV.

To note about this clonotype: One end of the junction is discordant with germline, which a read error may explain. The V gene is TRBV6-5, the J gene TRBJ2-7; D unclear. The V gene's germline CDR1 is MNHEY and CDR2 SVGAGI. The CDR3 is 12 residues long. The CDR3, as DNA: TGTGCCAACAGTTCCTCAGGATACGAGCAGTACTTC. It translates to CANSSSGYEQYF.

Details on this clonotype: One end of the junction fails to match germline, which may point to a read error. The chain joins TRBV7-3 to TRBJ2-2; tentatively, D is TRBD2 (5 bases). The CDR3 totals 14 residues. Germline values: CDR1 SGHTA, CDR2 FQGTGA. The CDR3 DNA sequence: TGTGCCAGCAGCTTCTTCGGCCAGACCGGGGAGTTGTTTTTT. This translates into CASSFFGQTGELFF.

A note on this clonotype: Germline is not matched at one junction end, which may reflect a read error. The CDR3: CASSLLSGVGANVLTF. In DNA form, the CDR3 reads TGCGCCAGCAGCTTATTGTCAGGGGTTGGGGCCAACGTCCTGACTTTC. The chain uses TRBV11-2 and TRBJ2-6; a possible D gene is TRBD1 (6 bases). CDR1 SGHAT and CDR2 FQNNGV come from the germline V gene. This CDR3 is built from 16 residues.

On this clonotype itself: The junction departs from the called germline gene at one end, perhaps through a read error. J is TRBJ2-7 and V is TRBV6-2 or TRBV6-3; D is undetermined. This CDR3 region has 14 residues. Germline-derived CDR1 and CDR2 are MNHEY and SVGEGT. CDR3 residues: CVSSQKTEPYEQCF. The CDR3 DNA reads as TGTGTCAGCAGTCAAAAGACGGAGCCCTACGAGCAGTGCTTC.

Remarks on this clonotype: Possible read error: a much larger clone is one base away. V and J are TRBV5-1 and TRBJ2-5; no firm D call. The CDR3 contains 14 residues. Germline CDR1 and CDR2: SGHRS and YFSETQ. CDR3 in amino acids: CACRPQWAQETQYF. Written as DNA, the CDR3 is TGCGCCTGCAGGCCTCAGTGGGCCCAGGAGACCCAGTACTTC. Together with reference TRBV5-1 and TRBJ2-5, the CDR3 gives the full variable domain: KAGVTQTPRYLIKTRGQQVTLSCSPISGHRSVSWYQQTPGQGLQFLFEYFSETQRNKGNFPGRFSGRQFSNSRSEMNVSTLELGDSALYLCACRPQWAQETQYFGPGTRLLVL.

For this clonotype: Mismatch with germline at one junction end may stem from a read error. The chain joins TRBV6-5 to TRBJ2-1; 7 bases agree with TRBD2. Germline V lookup: CDR1 MNHEY, CDR2 SVGAGI. This CDR3 has 13 amino acids. The chain's CDR3 is CASSRGSRNEQFF. The CDR3 DNA follows: TGTGCCAGCAGTCGCGGGAGTCGAAATGAGCAATTCTTC.

With regard to this clonotype: Here the CDR3 omits its conserved ending phenylalanine or tryptophan, so a read error is the likely source. V and J are TRBV6-2 or TRBV6-3 and TRBJ2-1, with D perhaps TRBD2 (6 bases). V was shortened by 5 bases and J by 7 bases, with 21 bases between the two germline ends. CDR1 and CDR2 from the germline V gene are MNHEY and SVGEGT. The CDR3 loop spans 16 amino acids. The CDR3 bases are TGTGCCAGCAGTCCCCGGACTATCGGGAGAGCAAATGAGCAGTTCTCC. It is translated as CASSPRTIGRANEQFS.

This clonotype has more than one count but fewer than ten. Its ends do not fully match the called genes, so a read error is possible. The J gene is TRBJ1-1, the V gene TRBV12-3 or TRBV12-4; D unresolved. The CDR3 consists of 13 residues. The CDR3 is CASSPGRALSASF. DNA for the CDR3: TGTGCTAGCAGTCCTGGGCGGGCCCTTTCGGCTTCCTTT.

Details on this clonotype: This may be a read error: a much more frequent sequence differs by one nucleotide. V is TRBV5-1 and J is TRBJ2-7; no clear D. CDR3 length: 12 residues. Germline V gene sequence: CDR1 SGHRS, CDR2 YFSETQ. The DNA for the CDR3 is TGCGCCAGCGGCTTCGAGTCGTGGGAGCAGTACTTC. The encoded protein is CASGFESWEQYF. Based on the CDR3 plus reference TRBV5-1 and TRBJ2-7, the full variable domain is KAGVTQTPRYLIKTRGQQVTLSCSPISGHRSVSWYQQTPGQGLQFLFEYFSETQRNKGNFPGRFSGRQFSNSRSEMNVSTLELGDSALYLCASGFESWEQYFGPGTRLTVT.

Notes on this clonotype: Germline and junction disagree at one end, which may indicate a read error. This chain links TRBV11-1 with TRBJ2-1; perhaps TRBD2 as D (5 bases). This CDR3 spans 16 amino acids. The germline V gene has CDR1 SGHAT and CDR2 FQDESV (reference sequence). The CDR3 bases are TGTGTCAGCAACCCCCGGGTGGCGGACTCCTACAATGAACAGTTCTTC. Translating it yields CVSNPRVADSYNEQFF.

The sample holds one count of this clonotype. A much larger clone sits a single nucleotide away, making a read error possible. This chain links TRBV4-2 with TRBJ2-6; TRBD2 is a possible D gene (7 bases). The CDR3 totals 17 residues. The germline CDR1 and CDR2 sequences are LGHNA and YNFKEQ. The ends were cut back, 4 bases at V and 4 bases at J, with 17 bases in the middle. The CDR3 loop is CASSLDGGALGANVLTF. Written as DNA, the CDR3 is TGTGCCAGCAGCCTTGATGGGGGGGCGCTCGGGGCCAACGTCCTGACTTTC.

A remark on this clonotype: At one boundary the junction diverges from the germline segment, which might be a read error. The chain uses TRBV11-2 and TRBJ1-1; unclear D gene. The germline gives CDR1 SGHAT, CDR2 FQNNGV. CDR3 size: 15 residues. The CDR3 DNA sequence: TGTGTCAGCAGTCCATTGGGCCCCTTGAACACTGAAGCTATCTTT. This codes for CVSSPLGPLNTEAIF.

About this clonotype itself: The junction and the germline gene differ at one end; a read error may be behind it. V and J are TRBV4-2 and TRBJ2-3; unclear D gene. The CDR3 has 14 residues. Germline lookup yields CDR1 LGHNA and CDR2 YNFKEQ. Here the CDR3 DNA reads TGTTCCAGCAGCCAAGGAAATTCGGCAGATACACAGTATTTT. This sequence encodes CSSSQGNSADTQYF.

The rearrangement joins TRBV28 to TRBJ2-5, with D possibly called TRBD1 or TRBD2 (5 bases each). From germline, CDR1 is MDHEN and CDR2 SYDVKM. V lost 5 bases and J lost 7, with 17 bases in between. This CDR3 contains 14 residues. The CDR3 reads CASSILGVRATQYF. The CDR3 DNA sequence: TGTGCCAGCAGTATATTGGGGGTAAGAGCGACCCAGTACTTC.